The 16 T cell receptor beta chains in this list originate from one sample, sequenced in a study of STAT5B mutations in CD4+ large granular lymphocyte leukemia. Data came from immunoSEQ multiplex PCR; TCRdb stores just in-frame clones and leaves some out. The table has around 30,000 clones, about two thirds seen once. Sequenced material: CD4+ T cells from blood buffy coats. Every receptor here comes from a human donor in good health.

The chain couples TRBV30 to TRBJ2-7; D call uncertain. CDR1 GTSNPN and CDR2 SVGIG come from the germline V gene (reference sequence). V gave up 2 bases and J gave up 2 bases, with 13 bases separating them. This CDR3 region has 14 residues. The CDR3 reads CAWSPRPLPYEQYF. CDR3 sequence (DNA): TGTGCCTGGAGTCCCAGGCCCCTGCCCTACGAGCAGTACTTC.

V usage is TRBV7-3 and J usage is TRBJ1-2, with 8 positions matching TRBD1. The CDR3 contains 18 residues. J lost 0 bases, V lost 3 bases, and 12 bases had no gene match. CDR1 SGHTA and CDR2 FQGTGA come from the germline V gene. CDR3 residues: CASSLREDRGRSNYGYTF. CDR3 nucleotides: TGTGCCAGCAGCTTGAGGGAAGACAGGGGTCGATCTAACTATGGCTACACCTTC.

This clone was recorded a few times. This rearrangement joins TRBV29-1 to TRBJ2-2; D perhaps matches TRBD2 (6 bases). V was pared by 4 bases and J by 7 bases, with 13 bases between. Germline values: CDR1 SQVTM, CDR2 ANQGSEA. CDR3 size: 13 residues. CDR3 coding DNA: TGCAGCGTTGGGGGACTCTACGGCGGGGAGCTGTTTTTT. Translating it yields CSVGGLYGGELFF.

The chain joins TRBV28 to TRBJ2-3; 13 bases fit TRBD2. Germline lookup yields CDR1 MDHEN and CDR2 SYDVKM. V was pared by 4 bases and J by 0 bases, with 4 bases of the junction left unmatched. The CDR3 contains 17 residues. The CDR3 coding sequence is TGTGCCAGCAGTTGGGGACTAGCGGGGTTCAGCACAGATACGCAGTATTTT. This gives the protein CASSWGLAGFSTDTQYF.

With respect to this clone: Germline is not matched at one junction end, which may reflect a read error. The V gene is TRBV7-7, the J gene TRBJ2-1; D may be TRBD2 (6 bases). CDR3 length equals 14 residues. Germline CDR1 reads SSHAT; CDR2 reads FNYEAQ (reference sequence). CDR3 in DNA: TGTGCTAGCAGCTTTTCTAGCGAGTACAATGAGCAGTTCTTC. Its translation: CASSFSSEYNEQFF.

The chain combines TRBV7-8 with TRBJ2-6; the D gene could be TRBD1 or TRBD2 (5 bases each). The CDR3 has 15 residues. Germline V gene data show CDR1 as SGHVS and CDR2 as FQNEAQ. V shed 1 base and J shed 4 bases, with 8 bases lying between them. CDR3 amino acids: CASSLGGTGANVLTF. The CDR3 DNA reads TGTGCCAGCAGCTTAGGAGGGACCGGGGCCAACGTCCTGACTTTC.

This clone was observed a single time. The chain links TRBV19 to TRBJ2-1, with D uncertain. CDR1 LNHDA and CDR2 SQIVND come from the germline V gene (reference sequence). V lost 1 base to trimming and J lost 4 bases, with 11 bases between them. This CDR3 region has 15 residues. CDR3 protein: CASSIVSLGYNEQFF. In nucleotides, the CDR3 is TGTGCCAGTAGTATAGTTTCTCTGGGGTACAATGAGCAGTTCTTC.

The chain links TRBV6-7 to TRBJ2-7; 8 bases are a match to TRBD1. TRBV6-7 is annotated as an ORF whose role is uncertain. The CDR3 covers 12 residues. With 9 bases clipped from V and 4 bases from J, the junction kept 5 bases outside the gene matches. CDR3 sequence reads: CARGTGSYEQYV. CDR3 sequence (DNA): TGTGCCAGAGGGACAGGCTCTTACGAGCAGTACGTC.

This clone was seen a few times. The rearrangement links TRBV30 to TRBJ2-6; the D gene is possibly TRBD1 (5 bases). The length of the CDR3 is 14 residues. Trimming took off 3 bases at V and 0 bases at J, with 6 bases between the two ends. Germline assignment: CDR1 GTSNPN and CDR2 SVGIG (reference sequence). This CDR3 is CAWRDNSGANVLTF. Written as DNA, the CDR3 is TGTGCCTGGAGGGACAACTCTGGGGCCAACGTCCTGACTTTC.

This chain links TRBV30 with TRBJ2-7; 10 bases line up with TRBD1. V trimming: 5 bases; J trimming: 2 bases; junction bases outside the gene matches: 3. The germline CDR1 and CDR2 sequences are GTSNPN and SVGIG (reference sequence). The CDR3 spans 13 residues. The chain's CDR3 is CAWRDRGTYEQYF. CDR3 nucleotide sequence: TGTGCCTGGCGGGACAGGGGTACCTACGAGCAGTACTTC.

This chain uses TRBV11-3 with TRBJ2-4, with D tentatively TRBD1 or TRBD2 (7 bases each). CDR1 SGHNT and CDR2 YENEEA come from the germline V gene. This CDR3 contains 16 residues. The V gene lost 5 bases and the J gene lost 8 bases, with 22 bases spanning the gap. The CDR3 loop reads CASSRQTGLGRDIQYF. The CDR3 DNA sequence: TGTGCCAGCAGCCGCCAGACAGGGCTGGGGAGGGACATTCAGTACTTC.

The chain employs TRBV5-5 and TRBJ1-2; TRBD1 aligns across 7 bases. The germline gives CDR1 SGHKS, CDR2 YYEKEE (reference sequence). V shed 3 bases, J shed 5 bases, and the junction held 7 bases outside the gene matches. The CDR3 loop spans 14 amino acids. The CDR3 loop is CASSSRTGVYGYTF. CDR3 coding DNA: TGTGCCAGCAGCTCTAGGACAGGCGTGTATGGCTACACCTTC.

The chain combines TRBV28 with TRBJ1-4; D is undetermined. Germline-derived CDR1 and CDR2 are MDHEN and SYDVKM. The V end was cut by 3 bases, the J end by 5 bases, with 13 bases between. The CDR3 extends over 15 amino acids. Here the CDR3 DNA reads TGTGCCAGCAGTTTCCCAACGGACCTGAATGAAAAACTGTTTTTT. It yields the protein CASSFPTDLNEKLFF. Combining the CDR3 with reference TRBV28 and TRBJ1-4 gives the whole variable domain DVKVTQSSRYLVKRTGEKVFLECVQDMDHENMFWYRQDPGLGLRLIYFSYDVKMKEKGDIPEGYSVSREKKERFSLILESASTNQTSMYLCASSFPTDLNEKLFFGSGTQLSVL.

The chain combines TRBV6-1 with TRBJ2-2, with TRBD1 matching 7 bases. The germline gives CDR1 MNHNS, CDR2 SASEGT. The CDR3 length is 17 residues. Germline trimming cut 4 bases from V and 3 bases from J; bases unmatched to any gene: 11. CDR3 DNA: TGTGCCAGCAGTGCACTCGGGACAGCCTCTCACACCGGGGAGCTGTTTTTT. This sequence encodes CASSALGTASHTGELFF.

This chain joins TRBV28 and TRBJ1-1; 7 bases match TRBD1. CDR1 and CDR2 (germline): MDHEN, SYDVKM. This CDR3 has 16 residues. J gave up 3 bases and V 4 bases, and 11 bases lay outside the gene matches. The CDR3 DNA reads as TGTGCCAGCAGTTCCCACGGGGGCAGGGGGGACACTGAAGCTTTCTTT. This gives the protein CASSSHGGRGDTEAFF.

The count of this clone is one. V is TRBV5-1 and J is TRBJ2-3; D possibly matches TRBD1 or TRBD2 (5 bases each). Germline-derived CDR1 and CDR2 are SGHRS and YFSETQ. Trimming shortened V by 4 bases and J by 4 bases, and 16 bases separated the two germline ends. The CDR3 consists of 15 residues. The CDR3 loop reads CASSHGAGGADTQYF. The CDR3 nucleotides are TGCGCCAGCAGCCATGGGGCAGGAGGTGCAGATACGCAGTATTTT.